This T cell receptor beta chain was documented in a study of beta chain features in type 1 diabetes. About the study: Examination spanned about 99 million sorted cells from all samples. Study-wide points: Individuals with type 1 diabetes displayed fewer insertions and more deletions at VDJ junctions.

Investigators reverse transcribed all isolated RNA, so they sequenced expressed TCRB transcripts. Method: immunoSEQ multiplex PCR; TCRdb's copy keeps in-frame clones and lacks some. The sample includes about 150,000 clones, 7.5% to 9.5% of them seen just once. This clone has only a few counts. What it recognizes is unknown. Losses at the gene ends were 6 bases for V and 1 base for J; bases not matched to a gene: 5. CDR1 MNHNY and CDR2 SVGAGI come from the germline V gene (reference sequence). The CDR3 runs 14 residues. The TCR originated in a woman aged 18 to 35 in good health. The rearrangement uses TRBV6-6 and TRBJ1-1, with TRBD1 matching over 7 bases. The specimen was central memory CD4+ T cells from blood. DNA for the CDR3: TGTGCCAGCAGCCCAGGGGGAGGGAACACTGAAGCTTTCTTT. Protein: CASSPGGGNTEAFF.